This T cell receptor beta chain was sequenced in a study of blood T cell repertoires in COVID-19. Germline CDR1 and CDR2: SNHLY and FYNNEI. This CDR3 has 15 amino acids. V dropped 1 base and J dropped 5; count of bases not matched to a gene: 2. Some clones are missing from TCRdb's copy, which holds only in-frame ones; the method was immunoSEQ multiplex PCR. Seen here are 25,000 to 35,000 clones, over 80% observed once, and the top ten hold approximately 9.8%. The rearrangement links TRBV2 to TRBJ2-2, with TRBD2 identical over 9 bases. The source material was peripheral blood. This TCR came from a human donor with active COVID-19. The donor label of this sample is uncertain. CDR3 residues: CASSEDSGRTGELFF. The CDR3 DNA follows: TGTGCCAGCAGTGAAGATAGCGGGAGAACCGGGGAGCTGTTTTTT.